This is a list of T cell receptor beta chains from one sample in a study of T cell responses to AZD1222 COVID-19 vaccine. Measured with immunoSEQ multiplex PCR; TCRdb has only the in-frame clones, and not every one. This table holds approximately 100,000 clones, 80% to 90% found once. The source was peripheral blood, collected 28 days after the second AZD1222 dose. All receptors derive from an adult who received the AZD1222 COVID-19 vaccine. The conserved cysteine and the conserved F or W are not part of the CDR3 here. Fields, in order: V gene, clone size, CDR3 protein. The size of a clone is reported for some rows only, either as once, few or many, or as a class for expanded clones.

v_call: TRBV3-1/TRBV3-2; clone_size: .; cdr3_aa: ASSPGGGQPLGKLF
v_call: TRBV14; clone_size: .; cdr3_aa: ASSHHAGDKDEKLF
v_call: TRBV27; clone_size: few; cdr3_aa: ASSGAYSYNEQF
v_call: TRBV6-2/TRBV6-3; clone_size: .; cdr3_aa: ASSYQDRVFYQPQH
v_call: TRBV7-3; clone_size: .; cdr3_aa: ASSPLAGGADTQY
v_call: TRBV6-5; clone_size: .; cdr3_aa: ASNGQGEDEQF
v_call: TRBV4-2; clone_size: few; cdr3_aa: ASSQDQSGSTDTQY
v_call: TRBV6-2/TRBV6-3; clone_size: once; cdr3_aa: ASSYSTRSYNEQF
v_call: TRBV18; clone_size: .; cdr3_aa: ASSSLITTTGSNQPQH
v_call: TRBV19; clone_size: once; cdr3_aa: ASKRRGTEAF
v_call: TRBV7-6; clone_size: few; cdr3_aa: ASSRRTGSEQY
v_call: TRBV28; clone_size: .; cdr3_aa: ASTVGPGNYEQY
v_call: TRBV5-1; clone_size: .; cdr3_aa: ASSSTLGAGGVGDTQY
v_call: TRBV25-1; clone_size: .; cdr3_aa: ASSEYAGGSRNEQF
v_call: TRBV7-9; clone_size: .; cdr3_aa: ASSLAVLQETQY
v_call: TRBV7-9; clone_size: .; cdr3_aa: ASRPVTGGTNYGYT
v_call: TRBV28; clone_size: .; cdr3_aa: ASTQTGTSPYEQY
v_call: TRBV7-3; clone_size: .; cdr3_aa: ASSSGQGASGYT
v_call: TRBV23-1; clone_size: .; cdr3_aa: ASSQSGVGHSPLH
v_call: TRBV2; clone_size: .; cdr3_aa: ASGGARETQY
v_call: TRBV9; clone_size: once; cdr3_aa: ASSGLLGNYGYT
v_call: TRBV27; clone_size: .; cdr3_aa: ASSKDGDRVWNYNEQF
v_call: TRBV5-1; clone_size: .; cdr3_aa: ASSPTSSGANVLT
v_call: TRBV3-1/TRBV3-2; clone_size: .; cdr3_aa: ASSQVPEYTEAF
v_call: TRBV7-2; clone_size: .; cdr3_aa: ASSLYETQY
v_call: TRBV6-5; clone_size: .; cdr3_aa: ASSFGLNTGELF
v_call: TRBV3-1/TRBV3-2; clone_size: .; cdr3_aa: ASSQEWGSYNEQF
v_call: TRBV7-8; clone_size: .; cdr3_aa: ASSLLTSGSMTDTQY
v_call: TRBV20-1; clone_size: .; cdr3_aa: SASTDTQY
v_call: TRBV6-1; clone_size: .; cdr3_aa: ASSEEGGLAVYEQY
v_call: TRBV9; clone_size: .; cdr3_aa: ASSPGLGTEAF
v_call: TRBV5-1; clone_size: .; cdr3_aa: ASSLRLGNEQY
v_call: TRBV25-1; clone_size: .; cdr3_aa: ASSDPLPGGEKLF
v_call: TRBV7-9; clone_size: once; cdr3_aa: ASSLSTGTGLYEQY
v_call: TRBV6-5; clone_size: .; cdr3_aa: ASSQPGQGQPQH
v_call: TRBV7-9; clone_size: .; cdr3_aa: ASSFKGGSTEAF
v_call: TRBV5-1; clone_size: .; cdr3_aa: ASSPGLGTDTQY
v_call: TRBV18; clone_size: .; cdr3_aa: ASSPLETGGAGTEAF
v_call: TRBV9; clone_size: once; cdr3_aa: ASSVAVAGGPGHEQY
v_call: TRBV24-1; clone_size: .; cdr3_aa: ATSDAGPTGELF
v_call: TRBV5-1; clone_size: .; cdr3_aa: ASGTGQGYEQY
v_call: TRBV5-1; clone_size: .; cdr3_aa: ASSLYGLGSADTQY
v_call: TRBV19; clone_size: .; cdr3_aa: ASSIGVSTDTQY
v_call: TRBV30; clone_size: once; cdr3_aa: AWSVGGTSYEQY
v_call: TRBV2; clone_size: .; cdr3_aa: ASSGLGWGGGYT
v_call: TRBV5-6; clone_size: .; cdr3_aa: ASSFRTTVYEQY
v_call: TRBV4-1; clone_size: .; cdr3_aa: ASSPEAGTAYNSPLH
v_call: TRBV9; clone_size: .; cdr3_aa: ASSAGPNTEAF
v_call: TRBV4-2; clone_size: .; cdr3_aa: ASSQGSGNTIY
v_call: TRBV6-6; clone_size: .; cdr3_aa: ASSYGPGVNSPLH
v_call: TRBV6-5; clone_size: .; cdr3_aa: ASSYSRDRVEETQY
v_call: TRBV9; clone_size: .; cdr3_aa: ASSVLSGANTGELF
v_call: TRBV6-5; clone_size: .; cdr3_aa: ASSLRRGGTEAF
v_call: TRBV28; clone_size: .; cdr3_aa: ASSFGTRNEQY
v_call: TRBV19; clone_size: .; cdr3_aa: ASSPGHSYEQY